Listed here is a single TCR beta chain. What it recognizes is unknown. Sequencing was performed with immunoSEQ multiplex PCR; in TCRdb, only in-frame clones are kept and a portion is missing. This table has some 130,000 clones, approximately 85% appearing once. The CDR3 is 16 residues long. Losses at the gene ends were 3 bases for V and 1 base for J; bases not matched to a gene: 9. Germline V gene sequence: CDR1 MNHNY, CDR2 SVGAGI (reference sequence). This entry belongs to a study of T cell responses to AZD1222 COVID-19 vaccine. Study-level points and caveats: Sampled repertoires all dated from after the peak T cell response.

This TCR was sampled from an adult who received the MenACWY meningococcal vaccine as a control. This sequence joins TRBV6-6 and TRBJ2-7; 7 bases are shared with TRBD2. The sequencing here drew on peripheral blood, taken 28 days after the second dose of the MenACWY control vaccine. The CDR3 DNA is TGTGCCAGCAGTTATTCCCAGCGGGGAATTTCCTACGAGCAGTACTTC. This sequence encodes CASSYSQRGISYEQYF.